What follows is one TCR beta chain and its context. These data are taken from a study of response to subunit inactivated influenza vaccine. Germline V gene data show CDR1 as KGHSH and CDR2 as LQKENI. V lost 6 bases and J lost 2; bases outside the gene matches: 4. This CDR3 spans 14 amino acids. TCRdb used MiXCR to reprocess the RT-PCR reads, holding one entry per CDR3 protein. The data contain about 650,000 distinct CDR3 sequences, around 16% of them singletons. The sample was PBMCs from blood, taken 12 days after vaccination. This clonotype was obtained from a man aged 50 or older who received an inactivated influenza vaccine. This sequence joins TRBV18 and TRBJ2-5, with 9 bases matching TRBD1. The DNA for the CDR3 is TGTGCCAGCTCCGGACAGGGGTTACAAGAGACCCAGTACTTC. Translating gives CASSGQGLQETQYF. Based on the CDR3 plus reference TRBV18 and TRBJ2-5, the full variable domain is NAGVMQNPRHLVRRRGQEARLRCSPMKGHSHVYWYRQLPEEGLKFMVYLQKENIIDESGMPKERFSAEFPKEGPSILRIQQVVRGDSAAYFCASSGQGLQETQYFGPGTRLLVL.